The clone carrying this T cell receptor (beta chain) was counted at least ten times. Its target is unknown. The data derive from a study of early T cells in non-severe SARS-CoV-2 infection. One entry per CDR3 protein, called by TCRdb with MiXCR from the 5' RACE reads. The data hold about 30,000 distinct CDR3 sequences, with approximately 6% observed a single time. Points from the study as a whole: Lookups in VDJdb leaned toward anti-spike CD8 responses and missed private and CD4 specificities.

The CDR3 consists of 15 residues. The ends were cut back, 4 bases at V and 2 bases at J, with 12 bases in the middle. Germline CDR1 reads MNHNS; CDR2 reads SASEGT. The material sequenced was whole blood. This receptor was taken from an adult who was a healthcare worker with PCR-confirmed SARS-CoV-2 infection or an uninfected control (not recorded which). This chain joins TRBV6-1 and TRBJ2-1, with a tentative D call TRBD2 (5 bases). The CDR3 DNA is TGTGCCAGCAGTGCCCGACTATCCGCCTACAATGAGCAGTTCTTC. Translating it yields CASSARLSAYNEQFF.